Listed here is a single T cell receptor beta chain. Between the trimmed V and J ends, which lost 0 bases and 7 bases, there was a span of 15 bases. Germline CDR1 reads LNHNV; CDR2 reads YYDKDF (reference sequence). The CDR3 is made up of 15 amino acids. The sample is drawn from a study of control samples from healthy donors and cancer patients. Produced via immunoSEQ multiplex PCR; TCRdb's table is partial and in-frame only. This sample yields 170,000 or so clones, of which around 89% are seen a single time; about 1.4% belongs to the top ten. The receptor's source is a woman aged 45-60 years in good health. The sequenced sample was blood. This chain links TRBV15 with TRBJ1-2, with a tentative D call TRBD1 (6 bases). The CDR3 bases are TGTGCCACCAGCAGAGACAGGGGTCCGCTATCTGGCTACACCTTC. Translating gives CATSRDRGPLSGYTF. Full variable domain (outside the CDR3, taken from reference TRBV15 and TRBJ1-2): DAMVIQNPRYQVTQFGKPVTLSCSQTLNHNVMYWYQQKSSQAPKLLFHYYDKDFNNEADTPDNFQSRRPNTSFCFLDIRSPGLGDTAMYLCATSRDRGPLSGYTFGSGTRLTVV.